This passage covers 14 T cell receptor beta chains from one sample sequenced in a study of shared clonotypes between healthy human individuals. Using immunoSEQ multiplex PCR, the repertoire was profiled, and TCRdb retains in-frame clones only, with some absent. The sample shows 450,000 or so clones, roughly three quarters of them seen only once. Sequences were obtained from PBMCs. The receptors here all came from a woman in her thirties or forties in good health. Some clones in this sample may be carry-over from other donors' samples.

The chain couples TRBV5-1 to TRBJ1-5, with D tentatively TRBD1 (6 bases). CDR1 and CDR2 from the germline V gene are SGHRS and YFSETQ. This CDR3 has 14 amino acids. V lost 0 bases to trimming and J lost 4 bases, with 8 bases between them. This chain's CDR3 is CASSLDTGNQPQHF. The CDR3, as DNA: TGCGCCAGCAGCTTGGATACAGGGAATCAGCCCCAGCATTTT. Together with reference TRBV5-1 and TRBJ1-5, the CDR3 gives the full variable domain: KAGVTQTPRYLIKTRGQQVTLSCSPISGHRSVSWYQQTPGQGLQFLFEYFSETQRNKGNFPGRFSGRQFSNSRSEMNVSTLELGDSALYLCASSLDTGNQPQHFGDGTRLSIL.

This clone was seen just once. This chain links TRBV28 with TRBJ2-7; D possibly corresponds to TRBD2 (6 bases). The CDR3 runs 12 residues. Trimming cost V 10 bases and J 3 bases, with 13 bases left between them. Per the germline V gene, CDR1 is MDHEN and CDR2 is SYDVKM. The CDR3 DNA is TGTGCCACAGGAGGGGCAGTCTACGAGCAGTACTTC. It yields the protein CATGGAVYEQYF. The full variable domain, its missing parts supplied by reference TRBV28 and TRBJ2-7, is DVKVTQSSRYLVKRTGEKVFLECVQDMDHENMFWYRQDPGLGLRLIYFSYDVKMKEKGDIPEGYSVSREKKERFSLILESASTNQTSMYLCATGGAVYEQYFGPGTRLTVT.

The chain recombines TRBV6-5 with TRBJ2-7, with 8 bases fitting TRBD1. Losses at the gene ends were 0 bases for V and 5 bases for J; bases not matched to a gene: 3. CDR1 is MNHEY, CDR2 SVGAGI, per germline. This CDR3 is built from 14 residues. This CDR3 reads CASSYSGQVHEQYF. The CDR3 bases are TGTGCCAGCAGTTACTCGGGACAGGTCCACGAGCAGTACTTC.

This chain connects TRBV7-2 to TRBJ2-2, with 7 bases that match TRBD1. The CDR3 spans 17 residues. From germline, CDR1 is SGHTA and CDR2 FQGNSA. The ends lost 5 bases at V and 4 bases at J; junction bases unmatched: 13. The CDR3 bases are TGTGCCAGCAGCCTCCCGAAGACAGGGTCGAGCACCGGGGAGCTGTTTTTT. It is translated as CASSLPKTGSSTGELFF. Based on the CDR3 plus reference TRBV7-2 and TRBJ2-2, the full variable domain is GAGVSQSPSNKVTEKGKDVELRCDPISGHTALYWYRQSLGQGLEFLIYFQGNSAPDKSGLPSDRFSAERTGGSVSTLTIQRTQQEDSAVYLCASSLPKTGSSTGELFFGEGSRLTVL.

V usage is TRBV4-2 and J usage is TRBJ1-1; 7 bases agree with TRBD1. CDR3 length equals 15 residues. V shed 5 bases and J 0 bases; nucleotides not matched to a gene: 6. Germline CDR1 LGHNA, CDR2 YNFKEQ. In nucleotides, the CDR3 is TGTGCCAGCAGCAGCCAGACAGGGATGAACACTGAAGCTTTCTTT. It yields the protein CASSSQTGMNTEAFF.

This clone came up many times. Other DNA variants within this sample encode the same CDR3. The rearrangement links TRBV28 to TRBJ1-1, with TRBD1 matching over 8 bases. V lost 4 bases to trimming and J lost 5 bases; unmatched junction nucleotides: 3. This CDR3 region has 13 residues. The germline V gene encodes CDR1 MDHEN and CDR2 SYDVKM. CDR3 sequence (DNA): TGTGCCAGCAGTTGGACAGGGTATACTGAAGCTTTCTTT. It is translated as CASSWTGYTEAFF.

A few counts support this clone. The V gene is TRBV15, the J gene TRBJ1-6, with no clear D. Germline CDR1 reads LNHNV; CDR2 reads YYDKDF (reference sequence). This CDR3 has 15 amino acids. Between the trimmed V and J ends, which lost 0 bases and 9 bases, there was a span of 12 bases. The CDR3 bases are TGTGCCACCAGCAGAGATAGTATGGGTAGTTCACCCCTCCACTTT. Translation gives CATSRDSMGSSPLHF.

This chain links TRBV10-3 with TRBJ2-7; weak D call: TRBD2 (5 bases). Germline loops: CDR1 ENHRY, CDR2 SYGVKD. This CDR3 comprises 15 residues. V was clipped by 8 bases and J by 1 base, with 18 bases between them. Written as DNA, the CDR3 is TGTGCCATCCACCCGGAGGAGTCTGCATCCTACGAGCAGTACTTC. Protein sequence: CAIHPEESASYEQYF.

V gene TRBV10-3 combines with J gene TRBJ1-3, with a weak D call TRBD1 (5 bases). Germline CDR1 reads ENHRY; CDR2 reads SYGVKD. The CDR3 extends over 14 amino acids. V was cut by 6 bases and J by 2 bases, with 11 bases left in between. Written as DNA, the CDR3 is TGTGCCATCAGCGGGGGAGGTGCTGGAAACACCATATATTTT. This sequence encodes CAISGGGAGNTIYF.

The chain joins TRBV7-3 to TRBJ2-2; TRBD2 matches at 7 bases. Trimming removed 2 bases from V and 6 bases from J; junction bases left unmatched: 3. Germline V gene lookup returns CDR1 SGHTA and CDR2 FQGTGA. The CDR3 spans 14 residues. CDR3 amino acids: CASSLLGRSGELFF. In DNA form, the CDR3 reads TGTGCCAGCAGCTTACTCGGGAGGTCCGGGGAGCTGTTTTTT. The entire variable domain, with the rest obtained from reference TRBV7-3 and TRBJ2-2, is as follows: GAGVSQTPSNKVTEKGKYVELRCDPISGHTALYWYRQSLGQGPEFLIYFQGTGAADDSGLPNDRFFAVRPEGSVSTLKIQRTERGDSAVYLCASSLLGRSGELFFGEGSRLTVL.

This clone has a handful of counts. This may arise from a read error, as a much more abundant clone is one base away. This sequence joins TRBV2 and TRBJ1-2; 12 bases line up with TRBD1. Trimming at V came to 2 bases and at J to 4 bases, leaving 2 bases not matched to a gene. Germline CDR1 is SNHLY and CDR2 is FYNNEI. This CDR3 has 15 amino acids. CDR3: CASSEPGQGAYGYTF. The CDR3 region has the DNA TGTGCCAGCAGTGAACCGGGACAGGGGGCCTATGGCTACACCTTC.

This clone came up a few times. The V call is TRBV9, the J call TRBJ1-4; D call uncertain. Germline V CDR1 and CDR2: SGDLS, YYNGEE. This CDR3 contains 15 residues. The V and J ends lost 4 bases and 8 bases respectively, with 18 bases between them. The CDR3 loop reads CASSPNTRNGEKLFF. The CDR3 region has the DNA TGTGCCAGCAGCCCAAACACTAGAAATGGGGAAAAACTGTTTTTT.

This clone was counted between two and nine times. The CDR3 DNA is TGTGCCAGTTCTTTCGGCCCCTACAATGAGCAGTTCTTC. This translates into CASSFGPYNEQFF. V and J are TRBV19 and TRBJ2-1; D is uncertain. CDR1 and CDR2 (germline): LNHDA, SQIVND (reference sequence). The CDR3 has 13 amino acids. The germline V and J ends were trimmed by 8 bases and 2 bases, with 10 bases remaining between them. The whole variable domain, filled in from reference TRBV19 and TRBJ2-1, reads DGGITQSPKYLFRKEGQNVTLSCEQNLNHDAMYWYRQDPGQGLRLIYYSQIVNDFQKGDIAEGYSVSREKKESFPLTVTSAQKNPTAFYLCASSFGPYNEQFFGPGTRLTVL.

This clone is a singleton in its sample. A read error likely explains this, since a far larger clone differs by one base. This chain connects TRBV19 to TRBJ2-5, with D perhaps matching TRBD2 (6 bases). Germline CDR1 LNHDA, CDR2 SQIVND (reference sequence). CDR3 length equals 14 residues. CDR3 sequence reads: CASSNPGVGETPYF. The CDR3 nucleotides read TGTGCCAGTAGTAATCCGGGAGTAGGGGAGACCCCGTACTTC.